This TCR beta chain was captured in a study of T cells after yellow fever vaccination. Study-wide points: Sorted repertoires could include abundant contaminating clonotypes from bulk cells. Reappearance after the booster was seen for most primary-vaccination clones, at 95% to 98% CD4 and around 90% CD8.

The CDR3 totals 14 residues. V lost 2 bases and J lost 2; bases outside the gene matches: 3. CDR1 is SGHRS and CDR2 is YFSETQ in the germline V gene. A remark on this clonotype: Its antigen is currently unknown.

Template switching by 5'RACE produced TCR cDNA, adding a universal primer site and UMIs. TCRdb called the 5' RACE reads again in MiXCR, with one record for every CDR3 protein. The sample has 450,000 to 600,000 distinct CDR3 sequences, approximately 15% seen once. This TCR came from a man aged 25 to 45 who received the YFV17D yellow fever vaccine. Source: PBMCs, taken on the day of the yellow fever booster vaccination. The chain employs TRBV5-1 and TRBJ2-5; TRBD1 aligns across 7 bases. CDR3 nucleotides: TGCGCCAGCAGCTTTACAGGGGATCAAGAGACCCAGTACTTC. It yields the protein CASSFTGDQETQYF.